The following is a TCR beta chain sequence with its context. The CDR3 is 15 amino acids. Trimming stripped 0 bases from V and 4 bases from J, with 13 bases between. CDR1 is SGDLS, CDR2 YYNGEE, per germline. These data come from a study of blood T cell repertoires in COVID-19. TCRdb's copy holds only in-frame clones and misses some; the assay was immunoSEQ multiplex PCR. The sample has around 140,000 clones; roughly 80% are singletons. The source material was peripheral blood. The rearrangement links TRBV9 to TRBJ2-5, with D hard to call. The TCR was taken from a man between 70 and 80 years old who had recovered from COVID-19. The chain's CDR3 is CASSVGLGARETQYF. The CDR3 nucleotides are TGTGCCAGCAGCGTAGGTCTCGGAGCGAGAGAGACCCAGTACTTC.